This T cell receptor (beta chain) was identified in a study of identical twins (dated by TCRdb to 2015 to 2016). About the study as a whole: The study deep-sequenced TCR alpha and beta repertoires from monozygotic twins, unrelated adults of various ages and cord blood to test whether fetal clonotypes persist. To rule out contamination, the twin experiments were replicated at different times with different library preparation protocols. Results the study describes overall, beyond this receptor: In beta out-of-frame sequences, excess twin sharing was weaker, because having fewer shared sequences lowered the signal-to-noise ratio. Because the same donors could not be followed over many years, the conclusions depended on cross-sectional statistical analysis. Recombination models systematically underestimated out-of-frame TCR alpha sharing in monozygotic twins but agreed with sharing between unrelated individuals. Abundant cord blood beta clonotypes carried fewer insertions; young adult naive repertoires showed a weaker similar trend, while memory repertoires showed none. Compared with coincidental sharing between unrelated individuals, an excess of low generation-probability sequences was observed among out-of-frame TCR alpha sequences shared between twins. Zero-insertion analyses could be partly confounded by invariant T cells such as MAIT and iNKT, though diverse VJ usage argued against such confounding for most clonotypes.

The library was generated by 5' RACE. The run used an Illumina HiSeq 2000. A universal primer binding site was introduced by template switching, and a unique molecular identifier was present in the final cDNA, enabling accurate counting of TCR cDNA molecules. Specific primers in the conserved constant-segment region were used to synthesize first-strand cDNA for TCR alpha and beta chains. To control for contamination, every cDNA library carried two barcodes: a SMART-Mk sample barcode plus Illumina barcodes. TruSeq adapter sequences along with Illumina sample barcodes were introduced in two successive PCR steps. Sequencing of the TCR alpha and beta cDNA libraries was done on the Illumina HiSeq platform using custom primers. Per the original workflow: Unique molecular identifiers were extracted from raw reads with MiGEC, and CDR3 positions were determined with MiXCR. Recombination models were inferred per individual with the repgenHMM and IGoR tools using an EM algorithm. The analysis of shared clonotypes was done with the tcR package in R, with sharing normalized by the product of cloneset sizes. Out-of-frame nonproductive sequences were analyzed to study raw recombination free of thymic and clonal selection effects. In TCRdb, the public reads were trimmed at Q25 with fastp and aligned with MiXCR, with productive beta chains retained. Each record represents a unique CDR3 protein, reported with the most common genes and DNA among its rows. The V and J calls here are based on TCRdb, not the publication. Present in this sample are approximately 280,000 distinct CDR3 sequences, about 8% of which were seen just once. The top ten constitute roughly 2.1% of the sample.

Only healthy Caucasian donors were included. Three pairs of female monozygotic twins, all aged roughly 18 to 30 years, were included in the twin cohort. Miltenyi CD45RO+ enrichment and human naive T-cell isolation kits were used to isolate memory (CD45RO+) and naive T cells from PBMC. To note about this clonotype: Its antigen is still unknown. Per-base quality was not reported, and no clone a single base away is much larger than it.

Trimming at the junction amounts to 3 bases on V and 4 bases on J, and the germline ends lie 11 bases apart. The CDR3, from cysteine to phenylalanine, totals 14 residues. The retained sequence is limited to the CDR3, 42 bases, with the frame set at the first base. Via the germline V gene, CDR1 is MDHEN and CDR2 SYDVKM. This sample was shared with a second study, whose subject was yellow fever vaccine responses in identical twins. In that second paper, the authors write: The T cell response to vaccination in identical twins was reported by the authors to appear partly convergent and partly personalized. The study precisely tracked vaccine-responding T cell clones in identical twins.

The source is a woman aged 18-35 years in good health. Sequencing input: memory (CD45RO+) T cells sorted from blood. Per the publication, the cell subset or site label means: CD45RO+ enriched T cells. The chain is assembled from TRBV28 and TRBJ2-3; the D gene is perhaps TRBD2, on 5 matching bases. The sequenced DNA is TGTGCCAGCAGTTTGAGAGGGAGTGCAGATACGCAGTATTTT. Protein translation: CASSLRGSADTQYF.